This T cell receptor (beta chain) was retrieved from a study of cytomegalovirus exposure and HLA in healthy donors. Study details: Of around 400 genotyped donors, about 80% grouped in the Caucasian-associated ancestry cluster.

A note on this clone: Its antigen is as yet unknown.

PCR involved 60 Vbeta and 13 Jbeta primers. Assay: immunoSEQ multiplex PCR; the TCRdb copy retains only in-frame clones and omits some. This sample has 150,000 to 200,000 clones; around 78% occur once, and the top ten carry 14%. Unmatched junction bases numbered 1, after V lost 4 bases and J lost 5 bases. This CDR3 contains 12 residues. Per germline, CDR1 PRHDT and CDR2 FYEKMQ (reference sequence). Broader study findings: As a later analysis showed, several of the most significant clusters appeared to be linked to common viral pathogens.

This receptor was identified in a woman younger than 45 in good health and CMV-seropositive. The sequenced material came from PBMCs. This chain uses TRBV13 with TRBJ2-7; TRBD1 matches 8 bases. CDR3 in amino acids: CASSSDRDEQYF. The CDR3 DNA is TGTGCCAGCAGCTCGGACAGGGACGAGCAGTACTTC. The complete variable domain, with remaining parts taken from reference TRBV13 and TRBJ2-7, reads AAGVIQSPRHLIKEKRETATLKCYPIPRHDTVYWYQQGPGQDPQFLISFYEKMQSDKGSIPDRFSAQQFSDYHSELNMSSLELGDSALYFCASSSDRDEQYFGPGTRLTVT.